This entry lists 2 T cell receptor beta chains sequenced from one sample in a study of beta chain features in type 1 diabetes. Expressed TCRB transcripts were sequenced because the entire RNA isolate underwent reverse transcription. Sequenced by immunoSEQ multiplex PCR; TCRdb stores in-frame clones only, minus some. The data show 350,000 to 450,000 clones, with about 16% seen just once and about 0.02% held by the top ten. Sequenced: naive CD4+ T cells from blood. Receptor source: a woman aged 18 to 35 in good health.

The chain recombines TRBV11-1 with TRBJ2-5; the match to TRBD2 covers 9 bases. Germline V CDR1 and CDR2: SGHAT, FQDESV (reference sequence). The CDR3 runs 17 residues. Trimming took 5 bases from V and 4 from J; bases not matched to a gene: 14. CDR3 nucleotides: TGTGCCAGCAGCCCCCGAGTAGCGGGAGCGGTTGGAGAGACCCAGTACTTC. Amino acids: CASSPRVAGAVGETQYF.

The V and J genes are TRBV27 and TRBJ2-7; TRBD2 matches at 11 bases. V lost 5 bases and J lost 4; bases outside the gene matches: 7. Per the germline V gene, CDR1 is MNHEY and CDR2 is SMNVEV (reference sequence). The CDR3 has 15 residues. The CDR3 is CASSPWTSGPYEQYF. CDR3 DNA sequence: TGTGCCAGCAGTCCTTGGACTAGCGGGCCGTACGAGCAGTACTTC.